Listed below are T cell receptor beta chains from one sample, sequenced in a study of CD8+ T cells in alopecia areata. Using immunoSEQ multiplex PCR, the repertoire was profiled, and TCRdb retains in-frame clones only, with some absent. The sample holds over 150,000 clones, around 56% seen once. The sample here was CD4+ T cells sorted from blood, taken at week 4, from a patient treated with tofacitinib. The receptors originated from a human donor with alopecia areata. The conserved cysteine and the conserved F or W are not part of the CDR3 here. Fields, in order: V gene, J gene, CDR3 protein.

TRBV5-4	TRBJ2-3	ASSKSRELDTQY
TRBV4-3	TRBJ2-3	ASSQATVPSTDTQY
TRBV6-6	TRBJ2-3	ASSGGEDTQY
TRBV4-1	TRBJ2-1	ASSQGGQGGEQF
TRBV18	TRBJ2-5	ASSPPSGTSGLETQY
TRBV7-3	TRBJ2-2	ATSSVPQGRELF
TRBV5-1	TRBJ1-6	ASSLEGLRNSPLH
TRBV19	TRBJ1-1	ASRAGRANTEAF
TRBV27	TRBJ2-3	ASADPGTGISLLPDTQY
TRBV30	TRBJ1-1	AWTPGSSPDGEAF
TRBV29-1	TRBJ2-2	SANGDLNTGELF
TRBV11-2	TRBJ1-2	ASSARDRGAGYT
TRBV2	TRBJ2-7	ASRREGVYEQY
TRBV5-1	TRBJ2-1	ASSLGGGAYNEQF
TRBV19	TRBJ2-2	ASLPDRGQGGELF
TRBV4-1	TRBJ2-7	ASSHGQGARAYEQY
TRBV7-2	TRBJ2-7	ASSLQGLAASYEQY
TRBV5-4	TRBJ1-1	ASSFPGANTEAF